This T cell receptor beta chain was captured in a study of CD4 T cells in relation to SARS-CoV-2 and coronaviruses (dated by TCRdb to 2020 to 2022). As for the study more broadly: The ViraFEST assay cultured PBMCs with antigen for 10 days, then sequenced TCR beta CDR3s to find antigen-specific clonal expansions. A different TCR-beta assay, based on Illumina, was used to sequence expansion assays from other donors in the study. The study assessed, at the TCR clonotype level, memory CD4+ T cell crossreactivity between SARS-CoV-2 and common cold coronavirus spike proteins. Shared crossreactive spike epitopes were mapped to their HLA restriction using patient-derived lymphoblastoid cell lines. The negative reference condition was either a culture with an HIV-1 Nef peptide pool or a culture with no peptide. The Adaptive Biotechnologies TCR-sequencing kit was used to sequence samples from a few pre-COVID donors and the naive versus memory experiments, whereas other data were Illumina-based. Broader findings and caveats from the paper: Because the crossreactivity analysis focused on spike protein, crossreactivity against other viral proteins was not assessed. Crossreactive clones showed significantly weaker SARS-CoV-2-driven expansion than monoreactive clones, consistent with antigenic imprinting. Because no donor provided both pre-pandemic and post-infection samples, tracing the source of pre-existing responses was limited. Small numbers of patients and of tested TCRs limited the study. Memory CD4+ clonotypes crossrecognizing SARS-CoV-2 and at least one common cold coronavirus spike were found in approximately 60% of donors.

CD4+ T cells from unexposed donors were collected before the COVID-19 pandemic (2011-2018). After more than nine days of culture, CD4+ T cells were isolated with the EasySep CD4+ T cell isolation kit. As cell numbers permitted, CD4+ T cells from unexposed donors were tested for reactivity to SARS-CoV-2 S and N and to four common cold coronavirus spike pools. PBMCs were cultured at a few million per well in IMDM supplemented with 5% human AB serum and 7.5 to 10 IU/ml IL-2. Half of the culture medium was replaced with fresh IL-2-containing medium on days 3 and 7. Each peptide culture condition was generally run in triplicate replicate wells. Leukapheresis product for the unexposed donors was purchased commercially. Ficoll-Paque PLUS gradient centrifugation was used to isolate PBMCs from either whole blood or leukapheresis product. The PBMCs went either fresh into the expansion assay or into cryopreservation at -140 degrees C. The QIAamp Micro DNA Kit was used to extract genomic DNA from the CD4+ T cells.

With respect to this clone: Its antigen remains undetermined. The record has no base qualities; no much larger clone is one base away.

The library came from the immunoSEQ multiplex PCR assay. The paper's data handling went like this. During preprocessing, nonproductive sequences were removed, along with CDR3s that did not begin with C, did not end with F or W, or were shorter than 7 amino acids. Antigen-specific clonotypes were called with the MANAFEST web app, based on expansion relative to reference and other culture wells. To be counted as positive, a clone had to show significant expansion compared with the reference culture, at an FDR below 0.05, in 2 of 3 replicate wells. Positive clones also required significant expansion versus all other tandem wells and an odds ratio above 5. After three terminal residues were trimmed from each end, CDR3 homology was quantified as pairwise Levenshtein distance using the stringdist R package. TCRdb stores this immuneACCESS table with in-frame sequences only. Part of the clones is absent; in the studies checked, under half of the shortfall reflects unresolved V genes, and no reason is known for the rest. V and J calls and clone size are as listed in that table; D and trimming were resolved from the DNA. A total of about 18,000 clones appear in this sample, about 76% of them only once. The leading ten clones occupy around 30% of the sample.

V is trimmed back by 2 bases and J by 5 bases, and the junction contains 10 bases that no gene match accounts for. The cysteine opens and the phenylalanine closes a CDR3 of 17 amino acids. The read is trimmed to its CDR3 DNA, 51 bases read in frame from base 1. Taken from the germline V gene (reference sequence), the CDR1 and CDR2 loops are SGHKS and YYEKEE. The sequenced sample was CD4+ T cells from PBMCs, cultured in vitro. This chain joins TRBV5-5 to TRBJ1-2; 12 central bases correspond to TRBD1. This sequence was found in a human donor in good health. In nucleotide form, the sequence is TGTGCCAGCAGCTTAGGGGGACAGGGGGCGAGTGGGTATGGCTACACCTTC. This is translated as CASSLGGQGASGYGYTF.